These T cell receptor beta chains were read from a single sample in a study of PD-1 blockade in classical Hodgkin lymphoma. The repertoire was sequenced with immunoSEQ multiplex PCR; TCRdb's copy has only in-frame clones and lacks some. The sample yields tens of thousands of clones, around 94% seen once. Sample: peripheral blood mononuclear cells (PBMCs). These receptors all come from a human donor with classical Hodgkin lymphoma. CDR3s include the opening cysteine and the closing phenylalanine or tryptophan. A D gene is named only where the DNA matches it firmly. Size is stated for part of the rows, as once, few or many counts, or as a class when the clone is expanded.

V gene	clone size	D gene	J gene	CDR3 protein	CDR3 DNA
TRBV30	.	.	TRBJ1-5	CAWSESRRGDQPQHF	TGTGCCTGGAGTGAGAGCCGGAGGGGAGATCAGCCCCAGCATTTT
TRBV15	.	TRBD1	TRBJ2-5	CATSRQRILPQGSGETQYF	TGTGCCACCAGCAGACAGCGAATTCTACCACAGGGGTCTGGAGAGACCCAGTACTTC
TRBV7-2	once	.	TRBJ2-7	CASSRGVRSSYEQYF	TGTGCCAGCAGCCGTGGGGTCAGGAGCTCCTACGAGCAGTACTTC
TRBV4-1	.	.	TRBJ2-4	CASSLGPTTTWDIQYF	TGCGCCAGCAGCCTCGGACCGACCACCACTTGGGACATTCAGTACTTC
TRBV14	.	.	TRBJ1-1	CASSPSRFRGNTEAFF	TGTGCCAGCAGCCCAAGCCGGTTCAGGGGGAACACTGAAGCTTTCTTT
TRBV9	.	.	TRBJ2-5	CASSPQRALGETQYF	TGTGCCAGCAGCCCCCAAAGGGCCCTGGGGGAGACCCAGTACTTC
TRBV5-4	.	.	TRBJ1-3	CASSFGPKGSGNTIYF	TGTGCCAGCAGCTTCGGGCCGAAGGGATCTGGAAACACCATATATTTT
TRBV30	.	.	TRBJ2-3	CAWSVLVRPDTDTQYF	TGTGCCTGGAGTGTACTGGTCAGGCCTGACACAGATACGCAGTATTTT
TRBV5-1	.	.	TRBJ1-1	CASSSQPLGPNTEAFF	TGCGCCAGCAGCTCCCAGCCCCTAGGACCGAACACTGAAGCTTTCTTT
TRBV4-3	.	.	TRBJ1-2	CASSRPGTLVDPVRGGNYGYTF	TGCGCCAGCAGCCGTCCCGGCACATTAGTGGATCCGGTGAGAGGCGGAAACTATGGCTACACCTTC
TRBV10-3	.	TRBD1	TRBJ2-3	CATGTGPDTQYF	TGTGCCACCGGGACAGGGCCAGATACGCAGTATTTT
TRBV14	.	.	TRBJ1-1	CASSQGDRRMNTEAFF	TGTGCCAGCAGCCAAGGGGACCGAAGAATGAACACTGAAGCTTTCTTT
TRBV5-1	.	TRBD2	TRBJ2-7	CASSQTSGTYEQYF	TGCGCCAGCAGCCAGACTAGCGGGACTTACGAGCAGTACTTC
TRBV5-4	.	TRBD2	TRBJ2-1	CASSLSGSDYNEQFF	TGTGCCAGCAGCCTTAGCGGGAGCGACTACAATGAGCAGTTCTTC
TRBV7-8	.	TRBD2	TRBJ2-1	CASSLTRLAGAPLREQFF	TGTGCCAGCAGTCTAACCCGACTAGCGGGGGCCCCCCTTCGTGAGCAGTTCTTC
TRBV2	.	.	TRBJ1-2	CASSEGPRGDYGYTF	TGTGCCAGCAGTGAAGGTCCGCGGGGAGACTATGGCTACACCTTC
TRBV19	.	.	TRBJ2-7	CASSMGHPGAEQYF	TGTGCCAGTAGTATGGGACACCCGGGAGCCGAGCAGTACTTC
TRBV19	.	.	TRBJ2-7	CASSIVDSSYEQYF	TGTGCCAGTAGTATAGTGGACAGCTCCTACGAGCAGTACTTC
TRBV7-9	few	.	TRBJ1-1	CASRGTEAFF	TGTGCCAGCCGGGGCACTGAAGCTTTCTTT
TRBV4-1	.	.	TRBJ2-3	CASSLLTRGRKPTDTQYF	TGCGCCAGCAGCCTTCTCACCCGCGGGCGGAAGCCCACAGATACGCAGTATTTT
TRBV11-2	.	TRBD2	TRBJ2-7	CASSSLSGRSSYEQYF	TGTGCCAGCAGCTCACTTAGCGGGAGAAGCTCCTACGAGCAGTACTTC